The source of this T cell receptor (beta chain) is a study of blood T cell repertoires in COVID-19. About the study: Acute and convalescent COVID-19 specimens originated in the United States, Italy and Spain. Sample material is recorded as cDNA or gDNA derived from T cells, B-cell-depleted T cells, or PBMCs.

The table lists this clone with a count of one. Authors' data handling: It was from reference gene primer amplification that nucleated cell counts were estimated. The repertoire was sequenced with immunoSEQ multiplex PCR; TCRdb's copy has only in-frame clones and lacks some. Clone size and V and J calls were adopted from that table, with D and trimming inferred from the DNA. The sample contains 650,000 to 800,000 clones, 75% to 90% of which appear only once. The receptor was isolated from a woman aged 18-30 years with acute or convalescent COVID-19. Sequencing was carried out using peripheral blood.

The CDR3 DNA reads TGTGCCAGCAGCGTAGCCGGGAGTCCCTACAATGAGCAGTTCTTC. Protein sequence: CASSVAGSPYNEQFF. The chain carries TRBV9 and TRBJ2-1; D perhaps matches TRBD2 (6 bases). The V end lost 0 bases, the J end lost 2 bases, and 9 bases lay between the germline ends. The CDR3 length is 15 residues. Germline CDR1 is SGDLS and CDR2 is YYNGEE.